This is a list of T cell receptor beta chains from one sample in a study of T cells after yellow fever vaccination. TCRdb re-called the 5' RACE reads through MiXCR, storing one row per CDR3 protein. The profile shows 60,000 or so distinct CDR3 sequences, approximately 7% of them singletons. Source: CD8+ T cells sorted from PBMCs, taken on the day of the first yellow fever vaccination. The receptors were sampled from a man younger than 35 who received the YFV17D yellow fever vaccine. CDR3s include the opening cysteine and the closing phenylalanine or tryptophan. D genes are given only for firm matches. Size values are once, few and many counts, or a class for expanded clones, and some rows have none.

d_call,j_call,clone_size,v_call,cdr3_nt,cdr3_aa
NA,TRBJ2-3,few,TRBV5-5,TGTGCCAGCAGCTGGGGTGAAACCCAAGATACGCAGTATTTT,CASSWGETQDTQYF
NA,TRBJ1-5,NA,TRBV6-4,TGTGCCAGCAGTGACGAGACTAGCGGGCCCATTAATAGCACAGATACGCAGCATTTT,CASSDETSGPINSTDTQHF
TRBD1,TRBJ1-2,few,TRBV7-2,TGTGCCAGGACTATCCGGGACAGGGAACACATTAACTATGGCTACACCTTC,CARTIRDREHINYGYTF
NA,TRBJ2-2,few,TRBV4-1,TGCGCCAGCAGCCAGTCAGGGGTGGCTATTGGGGAGCTGTTTTTT,CASSQSGVAIGELFF
NA,TRBJ2-7,many,TRBV12-3/TRBV12-4,TGTGCCAGCAGTTTAGAAGGGGGGACTGGACCCTACGAGCAGTACTTC,CASSLEGGTGPYEQYF
NA,TRBJ2-1,NA,TRBV7-8,TGTGCCAGCAGCTTAGAGGTCAGGGGATACAATGAGCAGTTCTTC,CASSLEVRGYNEQFF
NA,TRBJ2-7,medium-sized,TRBV29-1,TGCAGCGTTGAAGGTGGGGTCTCCTACGAGCAGTACTTC,CSVEGGVSYEQYF
NA,TRBJ2-7,NA,TRBV5-4,TGTGCCAGCAGCTTGCTAGGAGAGCAGTACTTC,CASSLLGEQYF
NA,TRBJ2-3,many,TRBV24-1,TGTGCCACCAGTGACCGACTATTCACAGATACGCAGTATTTT,CATSDRLFTDTQYF
NA,TRBJ2-1,many,TRBV28,TGTGCCAGCAGTTTGGTAGAGCAGTTCTTC,CASSLVEQFF
NA,TRBJ2-7,few,TRBV6-2/TRBV6-3,TGTGCCAGCGTTGGAGGATCTAGGGCCGAGCAGTACTTC,CASVGGSRAEQYF
NA,TRBJ2-7,few,TRBV7-9,TGTGCCAGCAGCTCCCTCGACGAGCAGTACTTC,CASSSLDEQYF
NA,TRBJ1-5,many,TRBV20-1,TGCAGTGCTAGAGGTGGACGCAGGATAGAGCGACAGCCCCAGCATTTT,CSARGGRRIERQPQHF
NA,TRBJ2-2,many,TRBV12-3/TRBV12-4,TGTGCCAGCACTTTCGGACTCAGGGCCACCGGGGAGCTGTTTTTT,CASTFGLRATGELFF
NA,TRBJ1-2,few,TRBV13,TGTGCCAGCAGCTTCCAATATGGCTACACCTTC,CASSFQYGYTF
NA,TRBJ2-1,many,TRBV29-1,TGCAGCGTTGATCGGGGGTCTCGGAGCTCCTACAATGAGCAGTTCTTC,CSVDRGSRSSYNEQFF
NA,TRBJ1-6,few,TRBV7-2,TGTGCCAGCAGCCGGTATGAGGCGGCCAATTCACCCCTCCACTTT,CASSRYEAANSPLHF
TRBD2,TRBJ2-2,few,TRBV7-9,TGTGCCAGCAGCTTGACTAGCGGGGGTGCCGGGGAGCTGTTTTTT,CASSLTSGGAGELFF
NA,TRBJ1-5,many,TRBV4-2,TGTGCCAGCAGCGAACGATTTGTTCCGGGGGAGGAACAGCCCCAGCATTTT,CASSERFVPGEEQPQHF
TRBD1,TRBJ1-2,many,TRBV29-1,TGCAGCGCTAGCGACAGGGAGTATGGCTACACCTTC,CSASDREYGYTF
NA,TRBJ1-1,few,TRBV7-9,TGTGCCAGCAGCGCCCCAACATCGAACACTGAAGCTTTCTTT,CASSAPTSNTEAFF
TRBD2,TRBJ2-1,large,TRBV27,TGTGCCACCGGGACTAGAGGGGGGGGTCGGTTCTTC,CATGTRGGGRFF
NA,TRBJ1-5,many,TRBV6-1,TGTGCCAGCAGTGGTCAGCCCCAGCATTTT,CASSGQPQHF
TRBD1,TRBJ2-5,many,TRBV12-3/TRBV12-4,TGTGCCAGCAGTCCAAGCGACGACAGGGTGGGGGCGACCCAGTACTTC,CASSPSDDRVGATQYF
NA,TRBJ1-1,many,TRBV20-1,TGCAGTGCTAGTCTGCGAGACACTGAAGCTTTCTTT,CSASLRDTEAFF